A single sample gave rise to the 8 T cell receptor beta chains below, sequenced in a study of blood T cell repertoires in COVID-19. Using immunoSEQ multiplex PCR, the repertoire was profiled, and TCRdb retains in-frame clones only, with some absent. Of around 390,000 clones in the sample, about 86% were seen once. The sample taken for sequencing was PBMCs or T cells enriched from blood (not recorded which). These receptors all come from a woman in her forties or fifties who had recovered from COVID-19.

The chain is built from TRBV6-5 and TRBJ1-4; possibly TRBD1 for D (5 bases). Germline V lookup: CDR1 MNHEY, CDR2 SVGAGI. V lost 6 bases to trimming and J lost 1 base, with 9 bases between them. The CDR3 length is 14 residues. The DNA of the CDR3 is TGTGCCAGCAGCCCGACAGAAACTAATGAAAAACTGTTTTTT. Encoded protein: CASSPTETNEKLFF.

This chain joins TRBV28 and TRBJ2-2; 7 bases align to TRBD1. V was pared by 6 bases and J by 0 bases, with 1 base of the junction left unmatched. Looked up from germline, CDR1 is MDHEN and CDR2 is SYDVKM. CDR3 size: 14 residues. The CDR3 here is CASRGQTNTGELFF. The CDR3 DNA reads TGTGCCAGCAGGGGACAGACGAACACCGGGGAGCTGTTTTTT.

The V and J genes are TRBV7-2 and TRBJ2-3; 8 bases line up with TRBD2. The CDR3 consists of 15 residues. CDR1 is SGHTA and CDR2 is FQGNSA in the germline V gene. V trimming: 2 bases; J trimming: 8 bases; junction bases outside the gene matches: 9. Here the CDR3 reads CASSLFSGVGATQYF. In DNA form, the CDR3 reads TGTGCCAGCAGCTTATTTAGCGGGGTCGGGGCTACGCAGTATTTT.

This chain uses TRBV6-5 with TRBJ1-6; 9 nucleotides match TRBD1. Trimming took 5 bases from V and 16 from J; bases not matched to a gene: 6. The CDR3 has 12 amino acids. Germline V lookup: CDR1 MNHEY, CDR2 SVGAGI. CDR3 DNA sequence: TGTGCCAGCAGTCGGGGGGACAGGGCTCTCCACTTT. Translating it yields CASSRGDRALHF.

A remark on this clone: Other DNA sequences in the sample encode the same CDR3. The rearrangement joins TRBV6-1 to TRBJ1-4; D gene uncertain. Per the germline V gene, CDR1 is MNHNS and CDR2 is SASEGT. With 0 bases removed from V and 7 bases from J, the gap between germline ends came to 12 bases. The CDR3 has 15 amino acids. The CDR3 sequence is CASSEARGGVEKLFF. The CDR3, as DNA: TGTGCCAGCAGTGAAGCACGGGGAGGAGTTGAAAAACTGTTTTTT.

The J gene is TRBJ2-5, the V gene TRBV11-2, with TRBD2 matching 9 bases. With 5 bases clipped from V and 4 bases from J, the junction kept 8 bases outside the gene matches. The CDR3 runs to 15 residues. Germline CDR1 reads SGHAT; CDR2 reads FQNNGV. The CDR3 sequence: CASSPAGGRGETQYF. CDR3 sequence (DNA): TGTGCCAGCAGCCCCGCGGGGGGGCGAGGAGAGACCCAGTACTTC.

This clone was seen only once. This chain joins TRBV6-1 and TRBJ1-2; no reliable D call. Between the trimmed V and J ends, which lost 3 bases and 7 bases, there was a span of 6 bases. Per germline, CDR1 MNHNS and CDR2 SASEGT. This CDR3 spans 11 amino acids. The CDR3 is CASSETIGYTF. The CDR3 DNA sequence: TGTGCCAGCAGTGAGACAATTGGCTACACCTTC.

This clone was recorded once. The chain links TRBV19 to TRBJ2-3; TRBD2 matches at 9 bases. Germline V gene sequence: CDR1 LNHDA, CDR2 SQIVND (reference sequence). J was trimmed by 4 bases and V by 6 bases; bases with no gene match: 5. CDR3 length equals 14 residues. CDR3 DNA: TGTGCCAGTAGACCGCGGGGGGGCCCAGATACGCAGTATTTT. Amino acids: CASRPRGGPDTQYF.